This T cell receptor (beta chain) is drawn from a study of blood T cell repertoires in COVID-19. In the source study's methods: Reference gene primer amplification in the assay estimated nucleated cell counts. Profiling relied on immunoSEQ multiplex PCR, and the TCRdb table lists in-frame clones only, not all of them. V, J and clone size were drawn from that table, and D and trimming were deduced from the DNA. The table has about 70,000 clones, approximately 90% seen once. CDR3 size: 14 residues. Germline V gene lookup returns CDR1 ENHRY and CDR2 SYGVKD. The V end lost 7 bases, the J end lost 5 bases, and 16 bases lay between the germline ends.

The sequenced sample consisted of peripheral blood. This chain joins TRBV10-3 and TRBJ2-3; D possibly corresponds to TRBD1 (6 bases). This receptor was taken from a man in his 70s with active COVID-19. The CDR3: CAINPGRGGDTQYF. CDR3 bases: TGTGCCATCAACCCGGGAAGAGGGGGAGATACGCAGTATTTT.